This T cell receptor beta chain was found in a study of shared clonotypes between healthy human individuals. The table came from immunoSEQ multiplex PCR; TCRdb's copy has only in-frame clones and leaves some out. The table includes approximately 1,000,000 clones, more than 75% detected once. The germline CDR1 and CDR2 sequences are SGHRS and YFSETQ. J lost 10 bases, V lost 4 bases, and 7 bases had no gene match. The CDR3 length is 15 residues. The V and J genes are TRBV5-1 and TRBJ2-1; 14 positions match TRBD2. The clonotype was recovered from a man between 18 and 29 years old in good health. Some clones in this sample may be carry-over from other donors' samples. Source material: memory CD4+ T cells from PBMCs. This sample's subset: CD45RA-negative fraction. The DNA for the CDR3 is TGCGCCAGCAGCGGAGGGACTAGCGGGAGTGGGGAGCAGTTCTTC. It specifies CASSGGTSGSGEQFF.